The clone carrying this T cell receptor (beta chain) was seen just once. Antigen: not known. The data belong to a study of cytomegalovirus exposure and HLA in healthy donors. Study observations and caveats: In a later analysis, a missense DCLRE1C variant was linked to TCR beta V- and J-gene trimming. The likely explanation for a cluster of highly shared sequence variants was sequencing artifact.

V lost 4 bases and J lost 3, with 13 bases in between. The germline CDR1 and CDR2 sequences are SGHRS and YFSETQ. The length of the CDR3 is 14 residues. Healthy bone marrow donors made up the donor group. This PCR relied on a set of 60 Vbeta primers and 13 Jbeta primers. Repertoires were generated with immunoSEQ multiplex PCR, while TCRdb's copy carries only in-frame clones and drops some. In the table there are fewer than 200,000 clones, 68% of which are singletons. Sequencing was carried out using PBMCs. V is TRBV5-1 and J is TRBJ1-2, with a tentative D call TRBD1 (5 bases). This TCR came from a man in his fifties or sixties in good health and CMV-seronegative. CDR3 DNA: TGCGCCAGCAGCCCGGTAGACAGTTACTATGGCTACACCTTC. Protein sequence: CASSPVDSYYGYTF.